This T cell receptor beta chain was sequenced in a study of early T cells in non-severe SARS-CoV-2 infection. Study at large: Unsorted whole-blood RNA was sequenced in bulk, leaving chains unpaired. The study, taken as a whole, reports: A preference for anti-spike CD8 responses marked VDJdb matching, which missed private and CD4 specificities.

Attachment of unique molecular identifiers was made to individual cDNA molecules. TCRdb itself ran the 5' RACE reads through MiXCR, one entry per CDR3 protein. The sample carries 80,000 to 100,000 distinct CDR3 sequences, approximately 11% recorded once. This clonotype was counted ten times or more. Its matching antigen is unknown. A read error may account for a junction end that differs from germline. This CDR3 has 12 residues. The germline V gene encodes CDR1 MNHNS and CDR2 SASEGT. Sequenced here: whole blood, sampled at baseline. The chain joins TRBV6-1 to TRBJ2-7; 8 bases line up with TRBD1. The sequence was obtained from an adult who was a healthcare worker with PCR-confirmed SARS-CoV-2 infection or an uninfected control (not recorded which). In DNA, the CDR3 is TGTGCCAGCAGTGAGGGGGAACAGGGGGTTACGTTC. Encoded protein: CASSEGEQGVTF.